The 9 T cell receptor beta chains presented below share a single source sample, sequenced in a study of graft-versus-host responses after intestinal transplantation. Data came from immunoSEQ multiplex PCR; TCRdb stores just in-frame clones and leaves some out. The sample consists of 35,000 to 45,000 clones, more than 80% of them appearing once. Sample: PBMCs, taken roughly 110 weeks after intestinal transplantation. All receptors come from a human patient who received an intestinal transplant, so some T cells may come from the graft donor.

This clone was observed a handful of times. The chain combines TRBV14 with TRBJ2-5; D might be TRBD1 (6 bases). Trimming took 3 bases from V and 4 from J, leaving 12 bases between them. Germline lookup yields CDR1 SGHDN and CDR2 FVKESK. The CDR3 length is 14 residues. The CDR3 is CASSQITGTETQYF. In DNA form, the CDR3 reads TGTGCCAGCAGCCAGATCACAGGGACAGAGACCCAGTACTTC.

This rearrangement joins TRBV19 to TRBJ2-3; 12 positions agree with TRBD2. Germline V lookup: CDR1 LNHDA, CDR2 SQIVND (reference sequence). The CDR3 consists of 15 residues. V lost 8 bases to trimming and J lost 1 base; unmatched junction nucleotides: 4. The CDR3 DNA is TGTGCCAGTTCCCCTAGCGGGGGGGGCACAGATACGCAGTATTTT. It yields the protein CASSPSGGGTDTQYF.

CDR3 coding DNA: TGCGCCAGCAGTTGGGGGACAGGGAACACTGAAGCTTTCTTT. The encoded protein is CASSWGTGNTEAFF. The chain is built from TRBV10-2 and TRBJ1-1; TRBD1 matches at 8 bases. The CDR3 consists of 14 residues. Trimming took 5 bases from V and 1 from J; bases not matched to a gene: 3. The germline V gene has CDR1 WSHSY and CDR2 SAAADI.

This chain links TRBV19 with TRBJ2-5, with TRBD1 matching 10 bases. Germline loops: CDR1 LNHDA, CDR2 SQIVND (reference sequence). V gave up 5 bases and J gave up 4 bases; unmatched junction bases: 4. This CDR3 is 14 amino acids long. CDR3 coding DNA: TGTGCCAGTAGTCTTCGACAGGGGGCAGAGACCCAGTACTTC. Encoded protein: CASSLRQGAETQYF.

The chain recombines TRBV29-1 with TRBJ1-1; D gene unclear. Germline values: CDR1 SQVTM, CDR2 ANQGSEA. CDR3 length equals 13 residues. With 7 bases removed from V and 3 bases from J, the gap between germline ends came to 15 bases. CDR3 bases: TGCAGCGGGCGAATAGACGCCTACACTGAAGCTTTCTTT. Amino acids: CSGRIDAYTEAFF.

As DNA, the CDR3 is TGTGCCAGCAGTCCGACTCTCTATACCAATGAGCAGTTCTTC. Its translation is CASSPTLYTNEQFF. The chain joins TRBV6-4 to TRBJ2-1; D call uncertain. Trimming took 5 bases from V and 6 from J, leaving 14 bases between them. The germline V gene encodes CDR1 MRHNA and CDR2 SNTAGT. The length of the CDR3 is 14 residues.

This chain links TRBV19 with TRBJ2-7; perhaps TRBD1 as D (6 bases). Per germline, CDR1 LNHDA and CDR2 SQIVND (reference sequence). The V end was cut by 5 bases, the J end by 2 bases, with 16 bases between. The CDR3 consists of 15 residues. The CDR3 sequence is CASSPSLSGAYEQYF. For the CDR3, the DNA is TGTGCCAGTAGTCCCTCACTTTCAGGGGCCTACGAGCAGTACTTC.

This sequence joins TRBV7-3 and TRBJ2-1, with 8 bases identical to TRBD2. Germline V gene lookup returns CDR1 SGHTA and CDR2 FQGTGA. This CDR3 comprises 14 residues. Trimming cost V 5 bases and J 10 bases; bases outside gene matches: 10. The CDR3 loop is CASSPGTRGREQFF. CDR3 DNA sequence: TGTGCCAGCAGCCCCGGGACTAGGGGTCGGGAGCAGTTCTTC.

The chain recombines TRBV9 with TRBJ2-5, with TRBD2 matching 11 bases. Germline CDR1 SGDLS, CDR2 YYNGEE. The CDR3 totals 15 residues. With V trimmed by 1 base and J by 1 base, 0 bases remained unmatched. CDR3 coding DNA: TGTGCCAGCAGCGTAACTAGCGGGAGCCAAGAGACCCAGTACTTC. Translated, it gives CASSVTSGSQETQYF.